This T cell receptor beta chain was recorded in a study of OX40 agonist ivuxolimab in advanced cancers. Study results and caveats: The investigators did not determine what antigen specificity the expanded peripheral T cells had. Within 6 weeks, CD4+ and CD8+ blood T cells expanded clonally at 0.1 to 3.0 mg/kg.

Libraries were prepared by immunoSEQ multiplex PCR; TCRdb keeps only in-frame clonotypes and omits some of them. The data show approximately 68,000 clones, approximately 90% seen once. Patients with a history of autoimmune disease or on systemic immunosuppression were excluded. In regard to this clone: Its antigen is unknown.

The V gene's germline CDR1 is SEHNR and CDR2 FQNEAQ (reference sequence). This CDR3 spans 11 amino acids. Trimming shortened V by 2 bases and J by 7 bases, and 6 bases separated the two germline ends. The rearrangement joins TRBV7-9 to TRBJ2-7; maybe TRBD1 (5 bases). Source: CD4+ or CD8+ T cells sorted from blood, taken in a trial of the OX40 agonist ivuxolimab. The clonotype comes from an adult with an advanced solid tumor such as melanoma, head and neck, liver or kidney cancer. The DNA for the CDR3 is TGTGCCAGCAGCTTAAAGGGGGAGCAGTACTTC. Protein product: CASSLKGEQYF.